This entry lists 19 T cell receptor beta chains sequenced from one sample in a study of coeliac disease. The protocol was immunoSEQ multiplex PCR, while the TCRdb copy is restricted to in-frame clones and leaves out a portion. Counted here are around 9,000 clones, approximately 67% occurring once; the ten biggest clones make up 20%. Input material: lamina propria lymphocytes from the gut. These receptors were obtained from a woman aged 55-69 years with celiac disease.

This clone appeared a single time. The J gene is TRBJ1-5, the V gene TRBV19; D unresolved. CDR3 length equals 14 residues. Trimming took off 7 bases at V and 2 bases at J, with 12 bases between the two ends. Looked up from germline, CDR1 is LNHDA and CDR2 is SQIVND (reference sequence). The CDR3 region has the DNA TGTGCCAGTATGTTCGGGAGGGGCAATCAGCCCCAGCATTTT. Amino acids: CASMFGRGNQPQHF.

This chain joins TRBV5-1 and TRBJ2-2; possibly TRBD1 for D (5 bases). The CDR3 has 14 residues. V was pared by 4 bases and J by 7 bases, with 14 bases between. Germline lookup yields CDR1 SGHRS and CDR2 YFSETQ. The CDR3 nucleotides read TGCGCCAGCAGCCTTCAGGGATTGGGCGGGGAGCTGTTTTTT. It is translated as CASSLQGLGGELFF.

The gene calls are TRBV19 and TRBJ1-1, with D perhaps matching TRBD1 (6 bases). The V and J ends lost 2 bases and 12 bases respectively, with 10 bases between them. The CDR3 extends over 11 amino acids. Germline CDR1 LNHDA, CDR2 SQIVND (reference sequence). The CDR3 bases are TGTGCCAGTAGTATACAGGGGACGACTTTCTTT. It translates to CASSIQGTTFF.

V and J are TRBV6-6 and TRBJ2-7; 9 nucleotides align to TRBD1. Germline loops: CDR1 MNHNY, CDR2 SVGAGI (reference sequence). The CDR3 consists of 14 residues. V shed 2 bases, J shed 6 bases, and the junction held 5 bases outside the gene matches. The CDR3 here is CASSYVGTGSEQYF. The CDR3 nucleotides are TGTGCCAGCAGTTACGTGGGGACAGGGTCCGAGCAGTACTTC.

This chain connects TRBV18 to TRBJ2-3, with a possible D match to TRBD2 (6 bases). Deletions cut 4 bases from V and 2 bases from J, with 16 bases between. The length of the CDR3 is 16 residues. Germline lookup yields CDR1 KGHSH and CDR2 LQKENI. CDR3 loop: CASSRARVAATDTQYF. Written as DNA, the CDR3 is TGTGCCAGCTCACGGGCCCGGGTAGCGGCCACAGATACGCAGTATTTT.

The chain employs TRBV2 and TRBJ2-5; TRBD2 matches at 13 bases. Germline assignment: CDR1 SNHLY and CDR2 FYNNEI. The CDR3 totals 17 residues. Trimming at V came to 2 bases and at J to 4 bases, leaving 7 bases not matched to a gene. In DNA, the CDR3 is TGTGCCAGCAGTGAAAGACTAGCGGGGGGAGAAGGAGAGACCCAGTACTTC. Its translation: CASSERLAGGEGETQYF. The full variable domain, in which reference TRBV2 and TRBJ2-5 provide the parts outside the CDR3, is EPEVTQTPSHQVTQMGQEVILRCVPISNHLYFYWYRQILGQKVEFLVSFYNNEISEKSEIFDDQFSVERPDGSNFTLKIRSTKLEDSAMYFCASSERLAGGEGETQYFGPGTRLLVL.

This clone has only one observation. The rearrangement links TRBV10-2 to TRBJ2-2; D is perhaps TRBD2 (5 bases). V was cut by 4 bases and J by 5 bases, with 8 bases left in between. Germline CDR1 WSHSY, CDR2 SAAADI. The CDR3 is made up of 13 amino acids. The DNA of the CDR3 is TGCGCCAGCAGTGCCGGGGAAACCGGGGAGCTGTTTTTT. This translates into CASSAGETGELFF.

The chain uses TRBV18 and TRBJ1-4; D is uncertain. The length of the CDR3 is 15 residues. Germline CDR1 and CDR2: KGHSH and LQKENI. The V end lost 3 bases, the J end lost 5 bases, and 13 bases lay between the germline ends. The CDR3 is CASSPSNRPNEKLFF. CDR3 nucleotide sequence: TGTGCCAGCTCACCGTCCAACAGACCGAATGAAAAACTGTTTTTT.

CDR3 sequence: CASSLAVGTGRVHEQYF. CDR3 bases: TGCGCCAGCAGCTTGGCCGTTGGGACAGGGAGGGTCCACGAGCAGTACTTC. The rearrangement joins TRBV5-1 to TRBJ2-7; TRBD1 matches at 9 bases. The CDR3 has 17 amino acids. After removal of 0 bases from V and 5 bases from J, the junction contained 12 bases not matched to a gene. Germline lookup yields CDR1 SGHRS and CDR2 YFSETQ.

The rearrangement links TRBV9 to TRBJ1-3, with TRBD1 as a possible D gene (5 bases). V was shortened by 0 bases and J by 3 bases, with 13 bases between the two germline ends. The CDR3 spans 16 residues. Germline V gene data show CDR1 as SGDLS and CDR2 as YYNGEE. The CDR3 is CASSVDDRDFGNTIYF. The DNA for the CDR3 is TGTGCCAGCAGCGTAGATGACCGGGACTTTGGAAACACCATATATTTT.

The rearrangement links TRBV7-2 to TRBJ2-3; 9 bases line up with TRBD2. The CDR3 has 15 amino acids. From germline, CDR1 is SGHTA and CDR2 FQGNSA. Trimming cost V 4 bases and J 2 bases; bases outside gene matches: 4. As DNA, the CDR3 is TGTGCCAGCAGCTCCTGGACTAGCGCCACAGATACGCAGTATTTT. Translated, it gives CASSSWTSATDTQYF.

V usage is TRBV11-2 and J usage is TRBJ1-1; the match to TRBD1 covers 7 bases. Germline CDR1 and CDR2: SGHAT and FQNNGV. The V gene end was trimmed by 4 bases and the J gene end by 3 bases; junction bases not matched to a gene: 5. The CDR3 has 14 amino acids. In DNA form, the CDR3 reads TGTGCCAGCAGCTACTTCAGGGGGGACACTGAAGCTTTCTTT. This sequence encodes CASSYFRGDTEAFF.

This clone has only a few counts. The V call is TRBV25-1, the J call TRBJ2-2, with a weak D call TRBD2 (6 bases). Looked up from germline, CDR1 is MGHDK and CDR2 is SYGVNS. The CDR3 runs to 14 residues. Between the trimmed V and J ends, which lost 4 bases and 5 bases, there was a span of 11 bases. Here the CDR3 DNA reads TGTGCCAGCAGTGCCGGGACTGCGACCGGGGAGCTGTTTTTT. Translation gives CASSAGTATGELFF.

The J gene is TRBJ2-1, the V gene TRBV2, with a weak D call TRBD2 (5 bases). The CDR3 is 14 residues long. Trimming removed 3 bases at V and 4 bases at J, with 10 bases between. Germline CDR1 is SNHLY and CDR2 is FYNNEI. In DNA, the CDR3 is TGTGCCAGCAGTGACCACCGGGGTTACAATGAGCAGTTCTTC. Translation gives CASSDHRGYNEQFF. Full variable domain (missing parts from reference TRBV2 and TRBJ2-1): EPEVTQTPSHQVTQMGQEVILRCVPISNHLYFYWYRQILGQKVEFLVSFYNNEISEKSEIFDDQFSVERPDGSNFTLKIRSTKLEDSAMYFCASSDHRGYNEQFFGPGTRLTVL.

This CDR3 reads CASSLGVINEQFF. CDR3 nucleotides: TGTGCCAGCAGCTTAGGTGTAATCAATGAGCAGTTCTTC. This sequence joins TRBV11-3 and TRBJ2-1; D is undetermined. Per the germline V gene, CDR1 is SGHNT and CDR2 is YENEEA. The CDR3 length is 13 residues. V was pared by 1 base and J by 6 bases, with 7 bases between.

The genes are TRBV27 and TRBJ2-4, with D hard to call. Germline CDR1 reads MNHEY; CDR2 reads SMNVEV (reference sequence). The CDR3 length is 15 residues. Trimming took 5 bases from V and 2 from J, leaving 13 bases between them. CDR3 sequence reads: CASSLSFQTKNIQYF. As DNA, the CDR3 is TGTGCCAGCAGTCTCTCCTTCCAGACCAAAAACATTCAGTACTTC.

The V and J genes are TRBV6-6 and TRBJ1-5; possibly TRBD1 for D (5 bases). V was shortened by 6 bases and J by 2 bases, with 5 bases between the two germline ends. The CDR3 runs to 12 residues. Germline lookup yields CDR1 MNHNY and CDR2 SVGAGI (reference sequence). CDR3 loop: CASRQGNQPQHF. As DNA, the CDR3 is TGTGCCAGCAGACAGGGCAATCAGCCCCAGCATTTT.

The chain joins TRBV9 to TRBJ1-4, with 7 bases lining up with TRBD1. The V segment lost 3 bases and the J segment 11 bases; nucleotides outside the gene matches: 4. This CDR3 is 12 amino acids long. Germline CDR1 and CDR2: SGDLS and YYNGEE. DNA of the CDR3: TGTGCCAGCAGCGCCCCAGGGGGGAAACTGTTTTTT. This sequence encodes CASSAPGGKLFF.

CDR3: CASSPPGEETQYF. CDR3 nucleotide sequence: TGTGCCAGCTCACCACCGGGCGAAGAGACCCAGTACTTC. V and J are TRBV18 and TRBJ2-5; unclear D gene. The CDR3 spans 13 residues. The V and J ends lost 0 bases and 3 bases respectively, with 5 bases between them. Germline V lookup: CDR1 KGHSH, CDR2 LQKENI. Complete variable domain (other parts from reference TRBV18 and TRBJ2-5): NAGVMQNPRHLVRRRGQEARLRCSPMKGHSHVYWYRQLPEEGLKFMVYLQKENIIDESGMPKERFSAEFPKEGPSILRIQQVVRGDSAAYFCASSPPGEETQYFGPGTRLLVL.